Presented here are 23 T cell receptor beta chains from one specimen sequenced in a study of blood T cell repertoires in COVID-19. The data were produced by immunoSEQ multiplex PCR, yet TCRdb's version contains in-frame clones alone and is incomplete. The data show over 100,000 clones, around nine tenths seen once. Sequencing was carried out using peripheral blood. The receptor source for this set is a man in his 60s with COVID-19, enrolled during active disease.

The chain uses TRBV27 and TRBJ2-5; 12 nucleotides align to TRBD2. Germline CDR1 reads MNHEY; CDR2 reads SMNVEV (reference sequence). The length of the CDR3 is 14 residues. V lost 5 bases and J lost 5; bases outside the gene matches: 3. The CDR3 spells CASSETSGGETQYF. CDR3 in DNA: TGTGCCAGCAGTGAAACTAGCGGGGGGGAGACCCAGTACTTC.

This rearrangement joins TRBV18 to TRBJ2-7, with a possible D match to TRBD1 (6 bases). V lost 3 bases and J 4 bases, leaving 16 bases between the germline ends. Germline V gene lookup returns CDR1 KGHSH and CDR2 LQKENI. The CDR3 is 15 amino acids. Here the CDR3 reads CASSPPGTNWYEQYF. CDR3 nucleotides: TGTGCCAGCTCACCTCCCGGGACAAACTGGTACGAGCAGTACTTC.

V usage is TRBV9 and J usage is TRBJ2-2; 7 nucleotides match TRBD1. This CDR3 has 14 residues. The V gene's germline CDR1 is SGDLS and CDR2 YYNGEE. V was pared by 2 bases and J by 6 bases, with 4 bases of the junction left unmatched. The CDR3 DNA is TGTGCCAGCAGCGTCGGACAGGAATCCGGGGAGCTGTTTTTT. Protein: CASSVGQESGELFF.

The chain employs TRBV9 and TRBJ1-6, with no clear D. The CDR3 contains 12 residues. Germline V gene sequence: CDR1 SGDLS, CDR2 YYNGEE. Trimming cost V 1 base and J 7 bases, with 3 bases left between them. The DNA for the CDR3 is TGTGCCAGCAGCGTACAGAATTCACCCCTCCACTTT. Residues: CASSVQNSPLHF.

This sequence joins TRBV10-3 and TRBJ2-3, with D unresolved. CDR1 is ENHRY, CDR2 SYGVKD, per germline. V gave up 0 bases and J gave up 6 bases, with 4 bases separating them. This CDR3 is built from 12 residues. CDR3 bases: TGTGCCATCAGTGAGTCGGAGGATACGCAGTATTTT. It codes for CAISESEDTQYF.

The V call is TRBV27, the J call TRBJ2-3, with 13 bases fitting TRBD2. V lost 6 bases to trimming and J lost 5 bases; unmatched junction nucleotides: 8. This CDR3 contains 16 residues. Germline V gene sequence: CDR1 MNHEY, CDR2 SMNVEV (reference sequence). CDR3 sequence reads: CASRGGLAGEQDTQYF. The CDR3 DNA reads TGTGCCAGCAGGGGAGGACTAGCGGGGGAGCAAGATACGCAGTATTTT.

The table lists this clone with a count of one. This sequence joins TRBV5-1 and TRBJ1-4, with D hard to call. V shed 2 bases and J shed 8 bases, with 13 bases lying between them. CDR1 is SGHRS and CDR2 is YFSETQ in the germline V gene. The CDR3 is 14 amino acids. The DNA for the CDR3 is TGCGCCAGCAGCTTAGGAGAATCGTGGGAAAAACTGTTTTTT. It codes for CASSLGESWEKLFF.

CDR3 sequence: CASTLTGFGLENQPQHF. CDR3 in DNA: TGTGCCAGCACCTTAACAGGGTTTGGGCTTGAGAATCAGCCCCAGCATTTT. The chain is built from TRBV28 and TRBJ1-5; D perhaps matches TRBD1 (6 bases). The CDR3 consists of 17 residues. The germline gives CDR1 MDHEN, CDR2 SYDVKM. The ends were cut back, 7 bases at V and 4 bases at J, with 23 bases in the middle.

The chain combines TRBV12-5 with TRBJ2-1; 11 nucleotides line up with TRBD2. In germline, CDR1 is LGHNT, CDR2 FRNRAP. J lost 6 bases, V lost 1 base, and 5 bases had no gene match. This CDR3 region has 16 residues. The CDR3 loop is CASGLAVAGGPNEQFF. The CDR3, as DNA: TGTGCTAGTGGTTTGGCCGTAGCGGGGGGGCCCAATGAGCAGTTCTTC.

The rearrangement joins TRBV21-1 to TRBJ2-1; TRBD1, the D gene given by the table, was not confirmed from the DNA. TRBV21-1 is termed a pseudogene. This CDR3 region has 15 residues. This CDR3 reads CASSMGQDSYNEQFF. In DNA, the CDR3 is TGTGCCAGCAGCATGGGACAGGACTCCTACAATGAGCAGTTCTTC.

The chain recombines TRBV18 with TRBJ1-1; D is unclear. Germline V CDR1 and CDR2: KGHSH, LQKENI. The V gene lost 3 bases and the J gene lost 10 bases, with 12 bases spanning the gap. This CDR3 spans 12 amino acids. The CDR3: CASSPNSFGAFF. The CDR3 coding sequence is TGTGCCAGCTCACCGAACAGCTTTGGAGCTTTCTTT.

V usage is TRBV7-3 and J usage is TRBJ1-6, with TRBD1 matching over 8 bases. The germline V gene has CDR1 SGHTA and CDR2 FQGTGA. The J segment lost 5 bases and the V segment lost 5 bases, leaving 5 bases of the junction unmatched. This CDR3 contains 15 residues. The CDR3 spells CASSQGQGNNSPLHF. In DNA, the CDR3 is TGTGCCAGCAGCCAAGGACAGGGTAATAATTCACCCCTCCACTTT.

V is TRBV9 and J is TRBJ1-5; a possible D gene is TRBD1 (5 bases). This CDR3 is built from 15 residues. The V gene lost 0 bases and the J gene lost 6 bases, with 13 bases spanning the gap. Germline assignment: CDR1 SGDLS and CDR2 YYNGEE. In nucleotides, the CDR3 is TGTGCCAGCAGCGTAGGAGCGGGGGGTACTCAGCCCCAGCATTTT. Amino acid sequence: CASSVGAGGTQPQHF.

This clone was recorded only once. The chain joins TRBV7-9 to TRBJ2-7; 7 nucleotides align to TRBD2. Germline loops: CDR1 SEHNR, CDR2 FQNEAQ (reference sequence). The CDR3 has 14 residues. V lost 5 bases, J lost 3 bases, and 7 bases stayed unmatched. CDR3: CASSPGGRVYEQYF. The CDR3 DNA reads TGTGCCAGCAGCCCTGGTGGGAGGGTCTACGAGCAGTACTTC.

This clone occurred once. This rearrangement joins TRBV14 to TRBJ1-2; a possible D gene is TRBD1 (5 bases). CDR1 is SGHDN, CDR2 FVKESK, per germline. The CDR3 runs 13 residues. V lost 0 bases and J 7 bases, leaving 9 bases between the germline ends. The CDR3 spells CASSQDQGIGYTF. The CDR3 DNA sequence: TGTGCCAGCAGCCAAGACCAGGGTATTGGCTACACCTTC.

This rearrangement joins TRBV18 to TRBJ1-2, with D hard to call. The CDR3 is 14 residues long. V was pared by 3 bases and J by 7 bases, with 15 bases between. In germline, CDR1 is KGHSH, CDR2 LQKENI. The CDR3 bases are TGTGCCAGCTCACCCCTAGACGGGATAAGTGGCTACACCTTC. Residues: CASSPLDGISGYTF.

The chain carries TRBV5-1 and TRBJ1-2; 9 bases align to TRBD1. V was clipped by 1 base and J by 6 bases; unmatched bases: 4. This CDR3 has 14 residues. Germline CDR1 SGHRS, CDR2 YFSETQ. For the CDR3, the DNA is TGCGCCAGCAGCTTGAGGGGACAGGGCCATGGCTACACCTTC. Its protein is CASSLRGQGHGYTF.

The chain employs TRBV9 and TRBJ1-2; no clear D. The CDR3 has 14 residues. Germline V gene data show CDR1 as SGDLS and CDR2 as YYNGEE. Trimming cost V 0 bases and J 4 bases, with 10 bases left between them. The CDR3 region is CASSVVPGSYGYTF. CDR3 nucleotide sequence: TGTGCCAGCAGCGTAGTTCCGGGAAGCTATGGCTACACCTTC. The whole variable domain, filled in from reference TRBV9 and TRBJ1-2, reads DSGVTQTPKHLITATGQRVTLRCSPRSGDLSVYWYQQSLDQGLQFLIQYYNGEERAKGNILERFSAQQFPDLHSELNLSSLELGDSALYFCASSVVPGSYGYTFGSGTRLTVV.

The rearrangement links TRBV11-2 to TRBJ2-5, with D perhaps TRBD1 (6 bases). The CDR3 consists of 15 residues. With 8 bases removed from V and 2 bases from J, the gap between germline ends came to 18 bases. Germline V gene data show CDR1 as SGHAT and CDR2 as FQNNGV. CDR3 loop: CASLRHGTIQETQYF. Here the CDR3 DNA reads TGTGCCAGCTTGAGGCACGGGACAATACAAGAGACCCAGTACTTC.

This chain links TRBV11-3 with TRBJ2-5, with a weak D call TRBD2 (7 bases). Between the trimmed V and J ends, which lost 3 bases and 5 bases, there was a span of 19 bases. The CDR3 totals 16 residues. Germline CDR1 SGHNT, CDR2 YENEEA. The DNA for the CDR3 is TGTGCCAGCAGCTTTGGTCTAGGGGGGGTTGGGGAGACCCAGTACTTC. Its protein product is CASSFGLGGVGETQYF. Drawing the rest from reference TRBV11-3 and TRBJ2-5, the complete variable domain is EAGVVQSPRYKIIEKKQPVAFWCNPISGHNTLYWYLQNLGQGPELLIRYENEEAVDDSQLPKDRFSAERLKGVDSTLKIQPAELGDSAVYLCASSFGLGGVGETQYFGPGTRLLVL.

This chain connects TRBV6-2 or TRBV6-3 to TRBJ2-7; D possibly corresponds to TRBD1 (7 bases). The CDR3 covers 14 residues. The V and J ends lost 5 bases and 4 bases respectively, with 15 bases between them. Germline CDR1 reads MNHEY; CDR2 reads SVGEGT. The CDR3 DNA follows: TGTGCCAGCAGTGAGTCAGGGGGGATTTACGAGCAGTACTTC. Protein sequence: CASSESGGIYEQYF.

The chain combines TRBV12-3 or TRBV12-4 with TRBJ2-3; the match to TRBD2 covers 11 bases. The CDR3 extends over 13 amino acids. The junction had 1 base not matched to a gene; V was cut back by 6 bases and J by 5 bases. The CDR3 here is CASRTSGGDTQYF. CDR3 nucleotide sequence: TGTGCCAGCAGAACTAGCGGGGGAGATACGCAGTATTTT.

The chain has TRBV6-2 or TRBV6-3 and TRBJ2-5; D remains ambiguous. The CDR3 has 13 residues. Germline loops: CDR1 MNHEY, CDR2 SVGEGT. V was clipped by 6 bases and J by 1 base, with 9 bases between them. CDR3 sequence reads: CASRPTAQETQYF. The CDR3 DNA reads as TGTGCCAGCAGGCCTACTGCCCAAGAGACCCAGTACTTC.